The text below deals with one T cell receptor beta chain. The data are from a study of blood T cell repertoires in COVID-19. Study-wide context: PBMCs, B-cell-depleted T cells, or T cells were the source of the cDNA or gDNA that made up the material.

TCRdb's table, derived via immunoSEQ multiplex PCR, lists solely in-frame clones and lacks some. The table includes about 270,000 clones, approximately 90% detected once. Germline lookup yields CDR1 LGHNA and CDR2 YSLEER. Trimming cost V 1 base and J 6 bases, with 23 bases left between them. The CDR3 totals 18 residues. The sequence came from a woman aged 25 to 45 with acute COVID-19. The chain couples TRBV4-3 to TRBJ2-3; maybe TRBD2 (5 bases). The sequencing input was PBMCs or T cells enriched from blood (not recorded which). In DNA form, the CDR3 reads TGCGCCAGCAGCCAAGTACCAATGCTAGCTCCCGAAGGGGATACGCAGTATTTT. It codes for CASSQVPMLAPEGDTQYF.